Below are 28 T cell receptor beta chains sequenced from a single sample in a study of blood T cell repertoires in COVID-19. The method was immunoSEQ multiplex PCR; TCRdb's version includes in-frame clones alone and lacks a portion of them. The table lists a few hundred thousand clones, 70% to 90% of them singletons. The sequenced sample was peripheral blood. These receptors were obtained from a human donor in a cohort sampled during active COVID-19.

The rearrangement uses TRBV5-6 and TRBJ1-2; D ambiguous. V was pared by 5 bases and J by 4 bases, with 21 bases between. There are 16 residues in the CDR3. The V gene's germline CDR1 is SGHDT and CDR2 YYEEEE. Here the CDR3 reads CASSHITEGVSYGYTF. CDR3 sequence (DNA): TGTGCCAGCAGTCATATCACAGAAGGTGTAAGCTATGGCTACACCTTC.

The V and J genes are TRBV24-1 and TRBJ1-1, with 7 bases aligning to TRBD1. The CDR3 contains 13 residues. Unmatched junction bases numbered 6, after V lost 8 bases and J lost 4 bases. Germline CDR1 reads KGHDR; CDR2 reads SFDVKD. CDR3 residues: CATIGTETTEAFF. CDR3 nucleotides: TGTGCCACCATCGGGACAGAAACCACTGAAGCTTTCTTT.

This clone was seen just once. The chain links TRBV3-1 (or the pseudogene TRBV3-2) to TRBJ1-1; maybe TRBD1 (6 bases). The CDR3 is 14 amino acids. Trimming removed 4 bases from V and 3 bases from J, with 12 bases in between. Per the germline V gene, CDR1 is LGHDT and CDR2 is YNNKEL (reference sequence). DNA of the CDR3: TGTGCCAGCAGCCTTCAAACAGGGTACACTGAAGCTTTCTTT. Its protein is CASSLQTGYTEAFF.

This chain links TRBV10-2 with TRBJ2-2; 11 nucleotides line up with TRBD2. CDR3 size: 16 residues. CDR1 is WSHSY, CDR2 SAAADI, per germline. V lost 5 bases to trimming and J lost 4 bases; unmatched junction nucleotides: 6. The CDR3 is CASSLTSGSLTGELFF. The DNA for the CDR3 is TGCGCCAGCAGTCTAACTAGCGGGAGTCTCACCGGGGAGCTGTTTTTT.

CDR3 DNA: TGTGCCAGCAGTCCCGGACTAGCGGGAGTCGGGGAGCAGTACTTC. Translated, it gives CASSPGLAGVGEQYF. The rearrangement links TRBV2 to TRBJ2-7; 13 bases are a match to TRBD2. The V gene's germline CDR1 is SNHLY and CDR2 FYNNEI. CDR3 length equals 15 residues. Unmatched junction bases numbered 8, after V lost 5 bases and J lost 7 bases.

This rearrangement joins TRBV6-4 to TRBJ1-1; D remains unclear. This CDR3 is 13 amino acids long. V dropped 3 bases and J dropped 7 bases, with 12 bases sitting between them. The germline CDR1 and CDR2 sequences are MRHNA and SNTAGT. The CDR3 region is CASSETGSGEAFF. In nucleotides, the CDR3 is TGTGCCAGCAGTGAAACGGGGTCGGGTGAAGCTTTCTTT.

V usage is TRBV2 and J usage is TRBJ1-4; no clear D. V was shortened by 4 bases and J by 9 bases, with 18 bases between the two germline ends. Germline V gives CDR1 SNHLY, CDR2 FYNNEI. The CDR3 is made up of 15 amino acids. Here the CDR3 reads CASSGQDRTVKKLFF. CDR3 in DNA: TGTGCCAGCAGTGGGCAGGATCGGACTGTGAAAAAACTGTTTTTT. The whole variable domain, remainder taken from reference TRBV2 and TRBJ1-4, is EPEVTQTPSHQVTQMGQEVILRCVPISNHLYFYWYRQILGQKVEFLVSFYNNEISEKSEIFDDQFSVERPDGSNFTLKIRSTKLEDSAMYFCASSGQDRTVKKLFFGSGTQLSVL.

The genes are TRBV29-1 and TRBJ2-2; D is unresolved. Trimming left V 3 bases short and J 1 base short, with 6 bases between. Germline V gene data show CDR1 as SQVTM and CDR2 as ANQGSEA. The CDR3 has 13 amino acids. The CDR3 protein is CSVDVQNTGELFF. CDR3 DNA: TGCAGCGTTGACGTACAGAACACCGGGGAGCTGTTTTTT.

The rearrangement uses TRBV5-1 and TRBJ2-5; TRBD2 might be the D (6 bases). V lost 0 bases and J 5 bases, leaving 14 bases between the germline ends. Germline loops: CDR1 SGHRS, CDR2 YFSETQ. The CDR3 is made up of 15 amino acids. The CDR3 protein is CASSLGHGSAETQYF. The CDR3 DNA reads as TGCGCCAGCAGCTTGGGTCACGGGAGCGCTGAGACCCAGTACTTC.

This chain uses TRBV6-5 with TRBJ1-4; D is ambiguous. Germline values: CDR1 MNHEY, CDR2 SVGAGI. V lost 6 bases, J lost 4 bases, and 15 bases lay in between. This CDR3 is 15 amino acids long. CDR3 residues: CASRGSFYLNEKLFF. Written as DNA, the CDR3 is TGTGCCAGCAGGGGCAGTTTTTACCTTAATGAAAAACTGTTTTTT.

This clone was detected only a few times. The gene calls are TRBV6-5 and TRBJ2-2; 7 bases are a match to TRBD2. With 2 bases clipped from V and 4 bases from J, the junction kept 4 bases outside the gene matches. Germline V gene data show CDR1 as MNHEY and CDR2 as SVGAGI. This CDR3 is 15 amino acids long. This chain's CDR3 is CASSYAGVLTGELFF. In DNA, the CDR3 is TGTGCCAGCAGTTACGCGGGAGTACTCACCGGGGAGCTGTTTTTT.

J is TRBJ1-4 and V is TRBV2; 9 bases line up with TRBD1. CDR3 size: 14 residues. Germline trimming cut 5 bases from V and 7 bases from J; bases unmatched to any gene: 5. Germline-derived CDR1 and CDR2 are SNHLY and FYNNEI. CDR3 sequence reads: CASSRQGEGEKLFF. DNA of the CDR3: TGTGCCAGCAGTCGACAGGGGGAAGGTGAAAAACTGTTTTTT.

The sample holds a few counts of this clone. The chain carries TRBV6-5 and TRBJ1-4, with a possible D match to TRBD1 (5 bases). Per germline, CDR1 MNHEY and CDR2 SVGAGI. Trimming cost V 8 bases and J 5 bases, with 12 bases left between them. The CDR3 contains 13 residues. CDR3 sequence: CASAGDFNEKLFF. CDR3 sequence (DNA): TGTGCCAGCGCGGGGGATTTCAATGAAAAACTGTTTTTT.

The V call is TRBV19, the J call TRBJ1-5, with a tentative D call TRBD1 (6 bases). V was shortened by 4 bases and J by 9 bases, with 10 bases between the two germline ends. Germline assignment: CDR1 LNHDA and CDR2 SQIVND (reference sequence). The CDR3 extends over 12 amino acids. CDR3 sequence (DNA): TGTGCCAGTAGTAGGGAAGGGGGGCCCCAGCATTTT. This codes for CASSREGGPQHF. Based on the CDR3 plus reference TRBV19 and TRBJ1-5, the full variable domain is DGGITQSPKYLFRKEGQNVTLSCEQNLNHDAMYWYRQDPGQGLRLIYYSQIVNDFQKGDIAEGYSVSREKKESFPLTVTSAQKNPTAFYLCASSREGGPQHFGDGTRLSIL.

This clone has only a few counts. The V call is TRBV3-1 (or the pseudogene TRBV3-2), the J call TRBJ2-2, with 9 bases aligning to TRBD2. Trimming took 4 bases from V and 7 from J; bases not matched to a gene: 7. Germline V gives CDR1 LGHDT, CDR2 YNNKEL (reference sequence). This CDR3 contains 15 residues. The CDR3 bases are TGTGCCAGCAGCCTACGGACTAGCGTGTACGGGGAGCTGTTTTTT. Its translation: CASSLRTSVYGELFF.

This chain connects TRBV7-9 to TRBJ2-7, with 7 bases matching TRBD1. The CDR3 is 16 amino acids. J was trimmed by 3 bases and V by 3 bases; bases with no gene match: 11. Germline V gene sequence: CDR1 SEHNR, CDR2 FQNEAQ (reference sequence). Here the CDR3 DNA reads TGTGCCAGCAGCTTCCTAAAACCAGGGGGAAGCTACGAGCAGTACTTC. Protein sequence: CASSFLKPGGSYEQYF.

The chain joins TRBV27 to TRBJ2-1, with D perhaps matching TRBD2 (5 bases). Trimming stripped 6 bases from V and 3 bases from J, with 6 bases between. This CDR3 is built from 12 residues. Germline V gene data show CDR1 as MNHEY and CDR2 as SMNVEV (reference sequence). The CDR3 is CASRRDYNEQFF. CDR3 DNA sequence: TGTGCCAGCAGACGGGACTACAATGAGCAGTTCTTC.

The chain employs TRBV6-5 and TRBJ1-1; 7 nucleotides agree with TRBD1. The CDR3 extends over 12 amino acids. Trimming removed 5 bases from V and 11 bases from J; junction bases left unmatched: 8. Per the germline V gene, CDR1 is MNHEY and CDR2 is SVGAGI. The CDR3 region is CASSREQGPAFF. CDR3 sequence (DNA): TGTGCCAGCAGTAGAGAACAGGGGCCGGCTTTCTTT.

CDR3 bases: TGTGCCAGCAGCGTAGGGACTGGCAATGAGCAGTTCTTC. Its translation: CASSVGTGNEQFF. The gene calls are TRBV9 and TRBJ2-1; D possibly corresponds to TRBD2 (5 bases). Germline V gene sequence: CDR1 SGDLS, CDR2 YYNGEE. The CDR3 is 13 amino acids. V was trimmed by 0 bases and J by 6 bases, leaving 7 bases between them.

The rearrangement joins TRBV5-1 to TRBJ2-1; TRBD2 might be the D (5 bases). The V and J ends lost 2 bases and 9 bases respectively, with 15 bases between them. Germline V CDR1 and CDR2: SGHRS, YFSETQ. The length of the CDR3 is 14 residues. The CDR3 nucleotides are TGCGCCAGCAGCTTTTCCAGCGGAAAGGGTGAGCAGTTCTTC. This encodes CASSFSSGKGEQFF.

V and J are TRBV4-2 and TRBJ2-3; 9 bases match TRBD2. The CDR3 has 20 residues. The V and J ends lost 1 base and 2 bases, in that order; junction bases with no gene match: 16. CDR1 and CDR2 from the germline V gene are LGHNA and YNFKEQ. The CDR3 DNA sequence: TGTGCCAGCAGCCAAGTCCCGGTCGCGGCTAGCGGGGACCACACAGATACGCAGTATTTT. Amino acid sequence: CASSQVPVAASGDHTDTQYF.

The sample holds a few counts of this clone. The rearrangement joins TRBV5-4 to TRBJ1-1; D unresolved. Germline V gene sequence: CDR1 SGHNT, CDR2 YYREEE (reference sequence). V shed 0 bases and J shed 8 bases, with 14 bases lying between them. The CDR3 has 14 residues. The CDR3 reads CASSLDDLDSEAFF. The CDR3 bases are TGTGCCAGCAGCTTGGACGATCTGGACTCGGAAGCTTTCTTT.

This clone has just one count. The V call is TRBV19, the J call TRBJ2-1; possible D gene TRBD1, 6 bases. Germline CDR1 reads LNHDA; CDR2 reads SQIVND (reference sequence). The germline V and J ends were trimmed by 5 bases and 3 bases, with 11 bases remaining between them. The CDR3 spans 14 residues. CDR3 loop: CASSSRQDYNEQFF. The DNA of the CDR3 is TGTGCCAGTAGTTCCAGACAGGACTACAATGAGCAGTTCTTC.

The DNA of the CDR3 is TGTGCCAGCAGCTTGGGGACAGGGGGAAGCGAGTACACCTTC. This encodes CASSLGTGGSEYTF. This chain uses TRBV7-8 with TRBJ1-2, with TRBD1 identical over 11 bases. After removal of 3 bases from V and 11 bases from J, the junction contained 8 bases not matched to a gene. The CDR3 is 14 amino acids. Germline CDR1 is SGHVS and CDR2 is FQNEAQ.

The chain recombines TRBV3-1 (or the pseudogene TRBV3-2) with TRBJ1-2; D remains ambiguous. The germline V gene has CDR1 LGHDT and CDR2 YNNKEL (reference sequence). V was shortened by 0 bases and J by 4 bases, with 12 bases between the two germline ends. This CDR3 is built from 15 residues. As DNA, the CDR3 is TGTGCCAGCAGCCAAGATTCCGGGTCGGGCTATGGCTACACCTTC. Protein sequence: CASSQDSGSGYGYTF.

CDR3 DNA: TGTGCCAGTCGGACAGGGTGGAGGAACACTGAAGCTTTCTTT. It is translated as CASRTGWRNTEAFF. The chain recombines TRBV27 with TRBJ1-1, with 8 positions matching TRBD1. This CDR3 contains 14 residues. Looked up from germline, CDR1 is MNHEY and CDR2 is SMNVEV (reference sequence). V shed 9 bases and J 1 base; nucleotides not matched to a gene: 7.

The CDR3 is CASSTRDPGGRTEAFF. The CDR3, as DNA: TGTGCCAGTAGTACGAGGGACCCGGGGGGACGAACTGAAGCTTTCTTT. This chain links TRBV19 with TRBJ1-1; perhaps TRBD1 as D (5 bases). The germline gives CDR1 LNHDA, CDR2 SQIVND (reference sequence). The CDR3 spans 16 residues. Trimming shortened V by 4 bases and J by 5 bases, and 20 bases separated the two germline ends. Full variable domain (outside the CDR3, taken from reference TRBV19 and TRBJ1-1): DGGITQSPKYLFRKEGQNVTLSCEQNLNHDAMYWYRQDPGQGLRLIYYSQIVNDFQKGDIAEGYSVSREKKESFPLTVTSAQKNPTAFYLCASSTRDPGGRTEAFFGQGTRLTVV.

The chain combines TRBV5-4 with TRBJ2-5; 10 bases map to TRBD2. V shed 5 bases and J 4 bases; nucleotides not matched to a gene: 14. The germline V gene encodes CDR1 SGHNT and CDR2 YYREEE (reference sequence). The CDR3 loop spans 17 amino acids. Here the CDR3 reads CASSVGGSGRAGETQYF. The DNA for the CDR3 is TGTGCCAGCAGTGTCGGAGGGAGCGGGAGGGCCGGAGAGACCCAGTACTTC.